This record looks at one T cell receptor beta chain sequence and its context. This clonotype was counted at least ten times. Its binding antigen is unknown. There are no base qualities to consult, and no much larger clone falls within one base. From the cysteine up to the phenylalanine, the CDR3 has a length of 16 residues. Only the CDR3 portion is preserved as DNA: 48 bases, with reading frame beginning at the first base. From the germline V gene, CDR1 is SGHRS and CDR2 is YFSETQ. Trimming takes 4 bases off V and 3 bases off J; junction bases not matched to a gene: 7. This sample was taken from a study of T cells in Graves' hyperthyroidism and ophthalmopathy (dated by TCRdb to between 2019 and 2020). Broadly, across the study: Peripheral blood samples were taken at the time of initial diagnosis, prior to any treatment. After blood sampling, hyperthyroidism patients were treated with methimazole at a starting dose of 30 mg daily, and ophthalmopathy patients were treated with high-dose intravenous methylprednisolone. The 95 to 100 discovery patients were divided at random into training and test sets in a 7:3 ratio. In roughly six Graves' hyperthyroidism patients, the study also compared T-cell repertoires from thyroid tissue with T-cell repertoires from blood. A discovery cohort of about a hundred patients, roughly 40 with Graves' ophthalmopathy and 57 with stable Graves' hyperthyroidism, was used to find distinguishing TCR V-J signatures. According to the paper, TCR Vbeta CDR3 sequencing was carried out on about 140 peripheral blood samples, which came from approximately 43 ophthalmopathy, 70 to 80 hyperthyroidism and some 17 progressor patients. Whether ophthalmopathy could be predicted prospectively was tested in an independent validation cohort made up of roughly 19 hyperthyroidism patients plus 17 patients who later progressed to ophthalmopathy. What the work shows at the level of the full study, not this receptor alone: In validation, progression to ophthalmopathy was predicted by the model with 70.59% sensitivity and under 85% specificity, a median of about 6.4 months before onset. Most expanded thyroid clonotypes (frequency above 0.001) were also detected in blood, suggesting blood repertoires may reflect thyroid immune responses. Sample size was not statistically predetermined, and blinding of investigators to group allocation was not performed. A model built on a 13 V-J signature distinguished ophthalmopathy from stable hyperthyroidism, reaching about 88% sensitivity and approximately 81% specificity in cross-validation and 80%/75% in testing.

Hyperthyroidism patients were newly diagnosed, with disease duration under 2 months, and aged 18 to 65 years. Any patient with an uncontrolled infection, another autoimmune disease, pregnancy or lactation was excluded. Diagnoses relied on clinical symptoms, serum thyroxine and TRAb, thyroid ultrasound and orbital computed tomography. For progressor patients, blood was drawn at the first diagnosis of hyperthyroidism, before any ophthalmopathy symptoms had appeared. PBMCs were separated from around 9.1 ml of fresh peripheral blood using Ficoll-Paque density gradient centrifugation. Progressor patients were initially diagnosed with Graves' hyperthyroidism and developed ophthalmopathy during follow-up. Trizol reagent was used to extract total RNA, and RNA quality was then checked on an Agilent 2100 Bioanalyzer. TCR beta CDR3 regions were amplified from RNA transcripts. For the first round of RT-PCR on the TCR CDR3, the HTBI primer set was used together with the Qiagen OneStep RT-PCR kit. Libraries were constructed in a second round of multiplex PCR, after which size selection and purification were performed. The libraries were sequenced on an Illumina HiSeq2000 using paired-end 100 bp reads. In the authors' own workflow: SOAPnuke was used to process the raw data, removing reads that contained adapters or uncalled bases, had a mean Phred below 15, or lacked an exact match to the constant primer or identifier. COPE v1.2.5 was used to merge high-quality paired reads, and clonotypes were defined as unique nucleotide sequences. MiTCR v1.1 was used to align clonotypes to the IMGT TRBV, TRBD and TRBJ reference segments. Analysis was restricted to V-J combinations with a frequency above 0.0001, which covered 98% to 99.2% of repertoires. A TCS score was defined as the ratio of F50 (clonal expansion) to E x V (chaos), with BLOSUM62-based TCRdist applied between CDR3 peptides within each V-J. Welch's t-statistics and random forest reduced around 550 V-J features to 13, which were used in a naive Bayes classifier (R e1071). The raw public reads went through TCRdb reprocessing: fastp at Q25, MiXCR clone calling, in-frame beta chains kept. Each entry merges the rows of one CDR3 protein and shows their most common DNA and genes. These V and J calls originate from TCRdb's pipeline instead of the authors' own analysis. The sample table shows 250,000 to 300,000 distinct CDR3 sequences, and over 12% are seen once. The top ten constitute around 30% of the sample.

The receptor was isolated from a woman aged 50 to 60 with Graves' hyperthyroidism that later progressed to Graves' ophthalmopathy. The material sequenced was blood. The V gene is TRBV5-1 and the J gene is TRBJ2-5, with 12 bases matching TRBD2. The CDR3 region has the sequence CASSRGTSGLEETQYF. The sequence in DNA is TGCGCCAGCAGCCGAGGGACTAGCGGGTTAGAAGAGACCCAGTACTTC.